One sample yielded the 15 T cell receptor beta chains listed below, sequenced in a study of T cells in Graves' hyperthyroidism and ophthalmopathy. Using RNA transcripts as the source, TCR beta CDR3 regions were amplified. Primed by the HTBI set, a first-round RT-PCR was run on the TCR CDR3. TCRdb redid the calling of the multiplex PCR reads with MiXCR, one entry per CDR3 protein. Of about 360,000 distinct CDR3 sequences in the sample, about 12% are singletons; the top ten hold 9.2%. Sequenced input: blood. The source of these receptors is a woman aged 18-29 years with Graves' hyperthyroidism.

Only a few counts were recorded for this clonotype. V and J are TRBV5-1 and TRBJ2-7; no definite D call. The germline V and J ends were trimmed by 7 bases and 2 bases, with 10 bases remaining between them. This CDR3 contains 12 residues. The germline V gene encodes CDR1 SGHRS and CDR2 YFSETQ. Here the CDR3 reads CASADGTYEQYF. The CDR3 nucleotides are TGCGCCAGCGCGGACGGAACCTACGAGCAGTACTTC.

This clonotype was seen repeatedly, ten times or more. This chain uses TRBV28 with TRBJ1-1, with D unclear. There are 19 residues in the CDR3. Germline-derived CDR1 and CDR2 are MDHEN and SYDVKM. The V end lost 3 bases, the J end lost 1 base, and 24 bases lay between the germline ends. CDR3 DNA: TGTGCCAGCAGTTTCTTGCCCCGAACCCTGCGGGGAGGGAACACTGAAGCTTTCTTT. Its protein is CASSFLPRTLRGGNTEAFF.

In this sample, this clonotype turned up many times. This chain joins TRBV5-5 and TRBJ1-1, with D perhaps TRBD1 (5 bases). Per germline, CDR1 SGHKS and CDR2 YYEKEE (reference sequence). Between the trimmed V and J ends, which lost 4 bases and 5 bases, there was a span of 18 bases. The CDR3 sequence is 15 residues long. CDR3 bases: TGTGCCAGCAGCAGGGCTGCGAAATCAGGGACTGAAGCTTTCTTT. This sequence encodes CASSRAAKSGTEAFF.

In this sample, this clonotype turned up many times. The chain uses TRBV9 and TRBJ1-1, with D perhaps matching TRBD1 (6 bases). The CDR3 is 16 residues long. Trimming cost V 0 bases and J 5 bases, with 17 bases left between them. CDR1 SGDLS and CDR2 YYNGEE come from the germline V gene. DNA for the CDR3: TGTGCCAGCAGCGTAGAACCTCAGGGGACGGCTACTGAAGCTTTCTTT. Amino acid sequence: CASSVEPQGTATEAFF.

This clonotype came up many times. The chain has TRBV27 and TRBJ2-7, with no clear D. Trimming took 2 bases from V and 5 from J, leaving 19 bases between them. CDR3 length: 16 amino acids. Germline CDR1 reads MNHEY; CDR2 reads SMNVEV (reference sequence). The CDR3: CASSLIEPGREDEQYF. The CDR3 nucleotides are TGTGCCAGCAGTTTAATCGAACCGGGCAGAGAGGACGAGCAGTACTTC.

This clonotype turned up a few times. This sequence joins TRBV6-1 and TRBJ2-1; 7 bases match TRBD1. This CDR3 contains 15 residues. J gave up 5 bases and V 5 bases, and 9 bases lay outside the gene matches. Germline CDR1 MNHNS, CDR2 SASEGT. The CDR3 sequence: CASSKQGLGNNEQFF. The CDR3 DNA reads as TGTGCCAGCAGTAAACAGGGGTTAGGTAACAATGAGCAGTTCTTC.

The chain employs TRBV19 and TRBJ1-5; D unresolved. The CDR3 sequence is 13 residues long. V lost 1 base and J 5 bases, leaving 6 bases between the germline ends. Germline lookup yields CDR1 LNHDA and CDR2 SQIVND (reference sequence). The DNA for the CDR3 is TGTGCCAGTAGTATAGGGGTAGATCAGCCCCAGCATTTT. It specifies CASSIGVDQPQHF. The variable domain in full, with the rest retrieved from reference TRBV19 and TRBJ1-5, is DGGITQSPKYLFRKEGQNVTLSCEQNLNHDAMYWYRQDPGQGLRLIYYSQIVNDFQKGDIAEGYSVSREKKESFPLTVTSAQKNPTAFYLCASSIGVDQPQHFGDGTRLSIL.

This clonotype showed up many times. V and J are TRBV20-1 and TRBJ2-7; 10 bases line up with TRBD1. CDR3 length equals 15 residues. Germline lookup yields CDR1 DFQATT and CDR2 SNEGSKA (reference sequence). The junction had 9 bases not matched to a gene; V was cut back by 4 bases and J by 3 bases. The chain's CDR3 is CSAISGGQGDYEQYF. The CDR3 region has the DNA TGCAGTGCTATTTCGGGCGGACAGGGGGACTACGAGCAGTACTTC.

The J gene is TRBJ2-7, the V gene TRBV19; TRBD2 matches 9 bases. The junction had 15 bases not matched to a gene; V was cut back by 9 bases and J by 3 bases. The CDR3 spans 16 residues. Germline V gene lookup returns CDR1 LNHDA and CDR2 SQIVND (reference sequence). The CDR3: CARIPGLATGDYEQYF. CDR3 nucleotide sequence: TGTGCCAGGATACCGGGACTAGCCACCGGAGACTACGAGCAGTACTTC.

This clonotype was found many times. The chain employs TRBV6-1 and TRBJ1-3, with TRBD1 matching 7 bases. V lost 8 bases and J lost 0; bases outside the gene matches: 10. The CDR3 is 16 amino acids. Germline loops: CDR1 MNHNS, CDR2 SASEGT. The CDR3 spells CASEGDRVFSGNTIYF. CDR3 coding DNA: TGTGCCAGCGAAGGGGACAGAGTTTTCTCTGGAAACACCATATATTTT.

This clonotype was picked up one time. V gene TRBV28 combines with J gene TRBJ2-5, with TRBD1 identical over 9 bases. Germline V gene lookup returns CDR1 MDHEN and CDR2 SYDVKM. This CDR3 is 14 amino acids long. V trimming: 4 bases; J trimming: 7 bases; junction bases outside the gene matches: 7. This CDR3 is CASSSRQGGMTQYF. For the CDR3, the DNA is TGTGCCAGCAGTTCCCGACAGGGGGGGATGACCCAGTACTTC.

This clonotype was seen many times. This rearrangement joins TRBV27 to TRBJ1-4; 8 positions agree with TRBD1. V was clipped by 5 bases and J by 8 bases; unmatched bases: 7. Germline assignment: CDR1 MNHEY and CDR2 SMNVEV (reference sequence). The CDR3 length is 14 residues. The CDR3 is CASSQQGVSEKLFF. In DNA form, the CDR3 reads TGTGCCAGCAGTCAACAGGGGGTGTCCGAAAAACTGTTTTTT.

This clonotype was seen at least ten times. J is TRBJ2-7 and V is TRBV18; no definite D call. The germline gives CDR1 KGHSH, CDR2 LQKENI. The CDR3 has 12 residues. With 3 bases removed from V and 2 bases from J, the gap between germline ends came to 5 bases. Written as DNA, the CDR3 is TGTGCCAGCTCACCTGGGCCCTACGAGCAGTACTTC. Protein product: CASSPGPYEQYF. The full variable domain, in which reference TRBV18 and TRBJ2-7 provide the parts outside the CDR3, is NAGVMQNPRHLVRRRGQEARLRCSPMKGHSHVYWYRQLPEEGLKFMVYLQKENIIDESGMPKERFSAEFPKEGPSILRIQQVVRGDSAAYFCASSPGPYEQYFGPGTRLTVT.

At least ten counts were recorded for this clonotype. The chain recombines TRBV14 with TRBJ2-5, with 8 nucleotides matching TRBD2. There are 18 residues in the CDR3. The junction had 18 bases not matched to a gene; V was cut back by 2 bases and J by 7 bases. Per germline, CDR1 SGHDN and CDR2 FVKESK. The CDR3 sequence is CASSQRRLSGTQEGTQYF. CDR3 in DNA: TGTGCCAGCAGCCAACGCAGGCTTAGCGGGACACAGGAGGGGACCCAGTACTTC. Based on the CDR3 plus reference TRBV14 and TRBJ2-5, the full variable domain is EAGVTQFPSHSVIEKGQTVTLRCDPISGHDNLYWYRRVMGKEIKFLLHFVKESKQDESGMPNNRFLAERTGGTYSTLKVQPAELEDSGVYFCASSQRRLSGTQEGTQYFGPGTRLLVL.

Concerning this clonotype: A much larger clone differs from this one at a single base, so this may be a read error. The chain employs TRBV5-1 and TRBJ2-7, with TRBD2 matching over 9 bases. The closer fit of TRBJ2-1 to the DNA end suggests the J call may be wrong. The germline CDR1 and CDR2 sequences are SGHRS and YFSETQ. The CDR3 is made up of 14 amino acids. The CDR3 DNA sequence: TGTGCCAGCAGGGCGGGGGGGACCACCTACGAGCAGTTCTTC. Protein sequence: CASRAGGTTYEQFF.